The 19 T cell receptor beta chains presented below share a single source sample, sequenced in a study of T cell repertoires in ileal Crohn's disease. Time point defined: neoterminal ileum biopsy at postoperative endoscopy, about 6 months after surgery. Only in-frame clones appear in the TCRdb table, and some are missing; sequencing was by immunoSEQ multiplex PCR. The sample contains about 62,000 clones, 85% to 90% of which appear only once. Source material: ileal tissue. The receptor source for this set is an adult with Crohn's disease.

The chain links TRBV5-6 to TRBJ2-2; TRBD1 might be the D (5 bases). The CDR3 sequence is 13 residues long. V was clipped by 3 bases and J by 5 bases, with 8 bases between them. CDR1 is SGHDT and CDR2 is YYEEEE in the germline V gene. The CDR3: CASSYQGTGELFF. CDR3 nucleotides: TGTGCCAGCAGCTACCAGGGTACCGGGGAGCTGTTTTTT. Looking up the rest from reference TRBV5-6 and TRBJ2-2 gives the full variable domain: DAGVTQSPTHLIKTRGQQVTLRCSPKSGHDTVSWYQQALGQGPQFIFQYYEEEERQRGNFPDRFSGHQFPNYSSELNVNALLLGDSALYLCASSYQGTGELFFGEGSRLTVL.

The chain couples TRBV7-2 to TRBJ2-2; the D gene is possibly TRBD1 (6 bases). The CDR3 consists of 15 residues. Germline V gene lookup returns CDR1 SGHTA and CDR2 FQGNSA. The ends were cut back, 5 bases at V and 6 bases at J, with 16 bases in the middle. The CDR3, as DNA: TGTGCCAGCAGCCCCCTGTTGGGGGCAGCCGGGGAGCTGTTTTTT. Amino acid sequence: CASSPLLGAAGELFF.

The chain links TRBV28 to TRBJ2-1; weak D call: TRBD2 (6 bases). The V and J ends lost 8 bases and 8 bases respectively, with 19 bases between them. CDR3 length: 14 residues. Germline CDR1 reads MDHEN; CDR2 reads SYDVKM. The CDR3 nucleotides are TGTGCCAGCGCACCGGGGGTACAAGTCCATGAGCAGTTCTTC. This translates into CASAPGVQVHEQFF. Variable domain in full (rest from reference TRBV28 and TRBJ2-1): DVKVTQSSRYLVKRTGEKVFLECVQDMDHENMFWYRQDPGLGLRLIYFSYDVKMKEKGDIPEGYSVSREKKERFSLILESASTNQTSMYLCASAPGVQVHEQFFGPGTRLTVL.

This chain links TRBV6-1 with TRBJ1-4; D perhaps matches TRBD1 (5 bases). The ends were cut back, 3 bases at V and 2 bases at J, with 13 bases in the middle. This CDR3 comprises 16 residues. CDR1 is MNHNS and CDR2 is SASEGT in the germline V gene. The CDR3 DNA reads TGTGCCAGCAGTGATGATGGGGACTGGACTAATGAAAAACTGTTTTTT. It translates to CASSDDGDWTNEKLFF.

V usage is TRBV18 and J usage is TRBJ1-4, with D perhaps TRBD1 (6 bases). Looked up from germline, CDR1 is KGHSH and CDR2 is LQKENI. V was cut by 4 bases and J by 8 bases, with 26 bases left in between. This CDR3 contains 18 residues. CDR3 region: CASSRGTGSPSVYEKLFF. DNA for the CDR3: TGTGCCAGCTCACGTGGAACAGGGTCCCCCTCGGTCTACGAAAAACTGTTTTTT.

CDR3 loop: CASSETGSGANVLTF. CDR3 DNA: TGTGCCAGCAGCGAGACAGGTAGTGGGGCCAACGTCCTGACTTTC. The chain couples TRBV2 to TRBJ2-6; the D gene is possibly TRBD1 (6 bases). Germline V gene sequence: CDR1 SNHLY, CDR2 FYNNEI. The V end lost 6 bases, the J end lost 3 bases, and 12 bases lay between the germline ends. CDR3 size: 15 residues.

To note about this clone: The same CDR3 arises from other DNA sequences in this sample as well. This chain connects TRBV5-1 to TRBJ2-3; maybe TRBD1 (5 bases). With 3 bases removed from V and 0 bases from J, the gap between germline ends came to 11 bases. The CDR3 has 15 residues. Germline V gene lookup returns CDR1 SGHRS and CDR2 YFSETQ. CDR3 protein: CASSSTVRSTDTQYF. CDR3 bases: TGCGCCAGCAGCTCGACAGTAAGGAGCACAGATACGCAGTATTTT. The whole variable domain, remainder taken from reference TRBV5-1 and TRBJ2-3, is KAGVTQTPRYLIKTRGQQVTLSCSPISGHRSVSWYQQTPGQGLQFLFEYFSETQRNKGNFPGRFSGRQFSNSRSEMNVSTLELGDSALYLCASSSTVRSTDTQYFGPGTRLTVL.

The chain carries TRBV19 and TRBJ1-1; D perhaps matches TRBD1 (6 bases). V was cut by 7 bases and J by 9 bases, with 12 bases left in between. From germline, CDR1 is LNHDA and CDR2 SQIVND (reference sequence). The CDR3 has 11 amino acids. CDR3 amino acids: CASIRTDKAFF. The DNA of the CDR3 is TGTGCCAGTATCCGGACAGACAAAGCTTTCTTT.

The rearrangement uses TRBV15 and TRBJ2-5, with TRBD2 matching over 12 bases. Germline V gene data show CDR1 as LNHNV and CDR2 as YYDKDF (reference sequence). V shed 7 bases and J 4 bases; nucleotides not matched to a gene: 10. This CDR3 comprises 16 residues. Here the CDR3 reads CATTTTSGGLRETQYF. The CDR3 region has the DNA TGTGCCACCACCACGACTAGCGGGGGCCTCCGAGAGACCCAGTACTTC.

The chain is built from TRBV28 and TRBJ1-3, with TRBD1 matching 9 bases. The V gene end was trimmed by 1 base and the J gene end by 4 bases; junction bases not matched to a gene: 5. Germline CDR1 and CDR2: MDHEN and SYDVKM. CDR3 size: 16 residues. The CDR3 reads CASSLLGQGIGNTIYF. For the CDR3, the DNA is TGTGCCAGCAGTTTATTAGGACAGGGGATCGGAAACACCATATATTTT.

The chain uses TRBV6-1 and TRBJ1-5; 9 bases agree with TRBD1. V dropped 4 bases and J dropped 5; count of bases not matched to a gene: 6. CDR1 and CDR2 from the germline V gene are MNHNS and SASEGT. The CDR3 length is 15 residues. This CDR3 reads CASSVGQGVHQPQHF. In DNA, the CDR3 is TGTGCCAGCAGTGTGGGACAGGGAGTACATCAGCCCCAGCATTTT.

The chain uses TRBV5-1 and TRBJ1-2, with D possibly being TRBD1 (6 bases). The CDR3 loop spans 14 amino acids. CDR1 and CDR2 (germline): SGHRS, YFSETQ. The germline V and J ends were trimmed by 6 bases and 4 bases, with 16 bases remaining between them. DNA of the CDR3: TGCGCCAGCAAAGAACAGGGCAGCACCTATGGCTACACCTTC. Protein: CASKEQGSTYGYTF.

This chain connects TRBV7-9 to TRBJ1-1; unclear D gene. Trimming shortened V by 2 bases and J by 3 bases, and 4 bases separated the two germline ends. Germline V gene sequence: CDR1 SEHNR, CDR2 FQNEAQ (reference sequence). This CDR3 comprises 12 residues. The CDR3 protein is CASSLSDTEAFF. CDR3 coding DNA: TGTGCCAGCAGCTTATCTGACACTGAAGCTTTCTTT.

This chain joins TRBV27 and TRBJ1-5; weak D call: TRBD1 (5 bases). This CDR3 contains 14 residues. V shed 2 bases and J shed 5 bases, with 10 bases lying between them. Germline lookup yields CDR1 MNHEY and CDR2 SMNVEV (reference sequence). The DNA of the CDR3 is TGTGCCAGCAGTTTACGGGGGTGGGATCAGCCCCAGCATTTT. Its translation is CASSLRGWDQPQHF.

The sample holds one count of this clone. This chain uses TRBV9 with TRBJ2-1, with a weak D call TRBD1 (5 bases). V was cut by 1 base and J by 7 bases, with 6 bases left in between. The germline gives CDR1 SGDLS, CDR2 YYNGEE. The CDR3 length is 12 residues. The CDR3 protein is CASSVQGNEQFF. As DNA, the CDR3 is TGTGCCAGCAGCGTACAGGGTAATGAGCAGTTCTTC.

The chain has TRBV13 and TRBJ2-3; TRBD2 might be the D (5 bases). The germline V gene has CDR1 PRHDT and CDR2 FYEKMQ (reference sequence). The CDR3 is made up of 15 amino acids. V was trimmed by 2 bases and J by 7 bases, leaving 16 bases between them. The CDR3 loop reads CASSLQAAVGNTQYF. In DNA form, the CDR3 reads TGTGCCAGCAGCTTACAGGCCGCGGTCGGGAATACGCAGTATTTT.

This sequence joins TRBV5-1 and TRBJ2-1; 11 bases align to TRBD2. CDR3 length equals 13 residues. In germline, CDR1 is SGHRS, CDR2 YFSETQ. Trimming cost V 4 bases and J 9 bases; bases outside gene matches: 3. CDR3 region: CASSPGTSGEQFF. DNA for the CDR3: TGCGCCAGCAGCCCGGGGACTAGCGGTGAGCAGTTCTTC.

CDR3 protein: CASRGLAGVNTGELFF. CDR3 coding DNA: TGTGCCAGCCGGGGACTAGCGGGAGTAAACACCGGGGAGCTGTTTTTT. This chain links TRBV27 with TRBJ2-2, with 14 positions matching TRBD2. This CDR3 has 16 amino acids. V gave up 8 bases and J gave up 2 bases; unmatched junction bases: 4. From germline, CDR1 is MNHEY and CDR2 SMNVEV (reference sequence).

V gene TRBV28 combines with J gene TRBJ1-1; 9 bases are shared with TRBD1. Germline values: CDR1 MDHEN, CDR2 SYDVKM. This CDR3 comprises 16 residues. V was clipped by 4 bases and J by 5 bases; unmatched bases: 11. Here the CDR3 DNA reads TGTGCCAGCAGTTATACCGGGACAGGGAGGGGGACTGAAGCTTTCTTT. Encoded protein: CASSYTGTGRGTEAFF.